Judged by abundance, the clone carrying this TCR beta chain is medium-sized (0.01 to 0.1%). The germline V gene encodes CDR1 LGHNA and CDR2 YNFKEQ. CDR3 size: 15 residues. V lost 0 bases and J 4 bases, leaving 13 bases between the germline ends. These data belong to a study of OX40 agonist ivuxolimab in advanced cancers. Researchers took blood at baseline, on cycle 4 day 1, and on cycle 7 day 1. Assay: immunoSEQ multiplex PCR; the TCRdb copy retains only in-frame clones and omits some. The repertoire holds fewer than 30,000 clones, with 65% to 90% as singletons. The sample consisted of CD4+ or CD8+ T cells sorted from blood, taken in a trial of the OX40 agonist ivuxolimab. This sequence originates from an adult with an advanced solid tumor such as melanoma, head and neck, liver or kidney cancer. The chain is built from TRBV4-2 and TRBJ2-7; the D is unclear. CDR3 loop: CASSQDPEGVYEQYF. In DNA form, the CDR3 reads TGTGCCAGCAGCCAAGACCCGGAAGGAGTATACGAGCAGTACTTC.